This T cell receptor (beta chain) was documented in a study of T cells in Graves' hyperthyroidism and ophthalmopathy. RNA transcripts gave rise to amplified TCR beta CDR3 regions. Primed by the HTBI set, a first-round RT-PCR was run on the TCR CDR3. TCRdb processed the multiplex PCR reads anew with MiXCR; each CDR3 protein has one entry. The table lists about 550,000 distinct CDR3 sequences, roughly 20% of them singletons. This CDR3 has 16 amino acids. V was clipped by 1 base and J by 4 bases; unmatched bases: 5. Germline lookup yields CDR1 MGHRA and CDR2 YSYEKL. Across 18 months, stable Graves' hyperthyroidism was marked by no progression to ophthalmopathy. Diagnoses rested on clinical symptoms, serum thyroxine and TRAb, thyroid ultrasound and orbital computed tomography.

The source is a man between 18 and 35 years old with Graves' hyperthyroidism. The gene calls are TRBV4-1 and TRBJ1-5; TRBD1 matches at 9 bases. The sequencing input was blood. The chain's CDR3 is CASSQVTGTGNQPQHF. The CDR3 DNA follows: TGCGCCAGCAGCCAAGTTACCGGGACAGGGAATCAGCCCCAGCATTTT.